Below, 27 T cell receptor beta chains from the same sample are listed, as sequenced in a study of identical twins. TCRdb re-called the 5' RACE reads with MiXCR, one entry per CDR3 protein. The repertoire holds under 450,000 distinct CDR3 sequences, with around 20% as singletons. Sequenced sample: naive T cells sorted from blood. The receptors shown here come from a man aged 50 to 59 in good health.

This chain uses TRBV2 with TRBJ2-7; D gene ambiguous. The CDR3 runs to 14 residues. Germline CDR1 reads SNHLY; CDR2 reads FYNNEI. Trimming cost V 2 bases and J 3 bases, with 11 bases left between them. CDR3 in DNA: TGTGCCAGCAGTGAACGGCTGGGGATCTACGAGCAGTACTTC. It encodes CASSERLGIYEQYF.

This clonotype was counted ten times or more. The rearrangement joins TRBV20-1 to TRBJ1-1, with 7 bases lining up with TRBD1. The V gene's germline CDR1 is DFQATT and CDR2 SNEGSKA (reference sequence). With V trimmed by 6 bases and J by 8 bases, 12 bases remained unmatched. The CDR3 extends over 13 amino acids. CDR3 sequence: CSATHDRAREAFF. In DNA form, the CDR3 reads TGCAGTGCAACCCATGACAGGGCTCGGGAAGCTTTCTTT.

This clonotype has just a few counts. The genes are TRBV5-1 and TRBJ2-2; 12 nucleotides line up with TRBD2. The V gene's germline CDR1 is SGHRS and CDR2 YFSETQ. The CDR3 is 16 amino acids. After removal of 4 bases from V and 5 bases from J, the junction contained 6 bases not matched to a gene. In DNA form, the CDR3 reads TGCGCCAGCAGCAATCGGACTAGCGGGGCGACCGGGGAGCTGTTTTTT. Its protein product is CASSNRTSGATGELFF.

This clonotype was observed many times. The rearrangement joins TRBV7-3 to TRBJ2-6; possible D gene TRBD1, 6 bases. The V and J ends lost 5 bases and 0 bases respectively, with 11 bases between them. This CDR3 has 16 amino acids. Germline loops: CDR1 SGHTA, CDR2 FQGTGA. CDR3 in amino acids: CASSQGGRSGANVLTF. Written as DNA, the CDR3 is TGTGCCAGCAGCCAAGGGGGACGCTCTGGGGCCAACGTCCTGACTTTC. Complete variable domain (other parts from reference TRBV7-3 and TRBJ2-6): GAGVSQTPSNKVTEKGKYVELRCDPISGHTALYWYRQSLGQGPEFLIYFQGTGAADDSGLPNDRFFAVRPEGSVSTLKIQRTERGDSAVYLCASSQGGRSGANVLTFGAGSRLTVL.

This clonotype came up many times. The genes are TRBV7-2 and TRBJ2-7, with a tentative D call TRBD2 (6 bases). CDR3 length equals 13 residues. V was trimmed by 5 bases and J by 4 bases, leaving 12 bases between them. Looked up from germline, CDR1 is SGHTA and CDR2 is FQGNSA. This CDR3 reads CASSTRGTYEQYF. Here the CDR3 DNA reads TGTGCCAGCAGCACGAGAGGGACTTACGAGCAGTACTTC.

The chain has TRBV4-1 and TRBJ2-1; 10 bases agree with TRBD1. Germline CDR1 reads MGHRA; CDR2 reads YSYEKL. The trim removed 4 bases at V and 5 bases at J, leaving 8 bases unmatched. This CDR3 has 16 residues. CDR3 coding DNA: TGCGCCAGCAGCCTCTCATTGGGACAGGGGAACAATGAGCAGTTCTTC. Protein sequence: CASSLSLGQGNNEQFF.

The V and J genes are TRBV7-9 and TRBJ1-1, with D possibly being TRBD1 (5 bases). V was cut by 1 base and J by 6 bases, with 15 bases left in between. The CDR3 has 15 residues. CDR1 SEHNR and CDR2 FQNEAQ come from the germline V gene (reference sequence). The CDR3 region is CASSLEGIGDAEAFF. CDR3 bases: TGTGCCAGCAGCTTAGAGGGGATAGGGGACGCTGAAGCTTTCTTT.

This clonotype was observed many times. This rearrangement joins TRBV27 to TRBJ2-1; 7 bases fit TRBD2. Trimming took 3 bases from V and 9 from J; bases not matched to a gene: 11. CDR3 size: 15 residues. CDR1 is MNHEY and CDR2 is SMNVEV in the germline V gene (reference sequence). This CDR3 reads CASSLLAVLGSEQFF. The CDR3 DNA follows: TGTGCCAGCAGTTTGCTAGCGGTTCTAGGAAGTGAGCAGTTCTTC.

This clonotype has only a few counts. This chain links TRBV19 with TRBJ2-1, with a weak D call TRBD2 (6 bases). The CDR3 is made up of 15 amino acids. Trimming shortened V by 7 bases and J by 5 bases, and 18 bases separated the two germline ends. CDR1 and CDR2 (germline): LNHDA, SQIVND (reference sequence). CDR3 sequence reads: CASIRKAGGHNEQFF. The CDR3 DNA reads TGTGCCAGTATAAGAAAAGCGGGTGGCCACAATGAGCAGTTCTTC.

J is TRBJ1-2 and V is TRBV9; 10 bases are shared with TRBD1. The junction had 9 bases not matched to a gene; V was cut back by 3 bases and J by 7 bases. The CDR3 extends over 15 amino acids. Germline CDR1 reads SGDLS; CDR2 reads YYNGEE. The CDR3: CASSGGTGAILGYTF. The CDR3 DNA reads TGTGCCAGCAGCGGCGGGACAGGGGCCATACTTGGCTACACCTTC.

There are a few counts of this clonotype. The V call is TRBV12-3 or TRBV12-4, the J call TRBJ2-7; 10 bases line up with TRBD1. The CDR3 extends over 14 amino acids. The V gene end was trimmed by 6 bases and the J gene end by 4 bases; junction bases not matched to a gene: 6. The CDR3 sequence is CASRPTGGGYEQYF. The DNA for the CDR3 is TGTGCCAGCAGACCGACAGGGGGCGGGTACGAGCAGTACTTC.

Ten or more counts support this clonotype. The rearrangement joins TRBV11-2 to TRBJ2-3; TRBD2 agrees at 9 bases. Unmatched junction bases numbered 2, after V lost 5 bases and J lost 5 bases. Germline V gene data show CDR1 as SGHAT and CDR2 as FQNNGV. The CDR3 loop spans 13 amino acids. CDR3 DNA: TGTGCCAGCAGCCCGACTAGCGGAGATACGCAGTATTTT. The encoded protein is CASSPTSGDTQYF.

The chain recombines TRBV9 with TRBJ2-7; no definite D call. The CDR3 spans 14 residues. V lost 0 bases and J 2 bases, leaving 9 bases between the germline ends. Looked up from germline, CDR1 is SGDLS and CDR2 is YYNGEE. As DNA, the CDR3 is TGTGCCAGCAGCGTAGGGCAGGACCCCTACGAGCAGTACTTC. Its translation: CASSVGQDPYEQYF. The full variable domain, completed using reference TRBV9 and TRBJ2-7, is DSGVTQTPKHLITATGQRVTLRCSPRSGDLSVYWYQQSLDQGLQFLIQYYNGEERAKGNILERFSAQQFPDLHSELNLSSLELGDSALYFCASSVGQDPYEQYFGPGTRLTVT.

The chain joins TRBV5-6 to TRBJ2-3; D may match TRBD1 or TRBD2 (5 bases each). Per germline, CDR1 SGHDT and CDR2 YYEEEE. Between the trimmed V and J ends, which lost 4 bases and 1 base, there was a span of 25 bases. The CDR3 covers 19 residues. CDR3 DNA: TGTGCCAGCAGCCTACCGGGATCCGGGGCCGCCCGGGGCACAGATACGCAGTATTTT. This gives the protein CASSLPGSGAARGTDTQYF.

This clonotype was recorded only once. This chain links TRBV19 with TRBJ2-2; D remains ambiguous. The CDR3 sequence is 13 residues long. V was pared by 2 bases and J by 9 bases, with 10 bases between. Germline values: CDR1 LNHDA, CDR2 SQIVND (reference sequence). CDR3: CASSISESWELFF. The CDR3 nucleotides read TGTGCCAGTAGTATATCTGAGAGCTGGGAGCTGTTTTTT. The complete variable domain, with remaining parts taken from reference TRBV19 and TRBJ2-2, reads DGGITQSPKYLFRKEGQNVTLSCEQNLNHDAMYWYRQDPGQGLRLIYYSQIVNDFQKGDIAEGYSVSREKKESFPLTVTSAQKNPTAFYLCASSISESWELFFGEGSRLTVL.

This clonotype has a count of ten or more. The V gene is TRBV6-1, the J gene TRBJ2-7; possible D gene TRBD1, 5 bases. The CDR3 length is 15 residues. Germline CDR1 is MNHNS and CDR2 is SASEGT. V was clipped by 0 bases and J by 3 bases, with 12 bases between them. CDR3 in amino acids: CASSEADSHYYEQYF. The CDR3 DNA reads TGTGCCAGCAGTGAAGCCGACAGCCACTACTACGAGCAGTACTTC.

This clonotype was observed a handful of times. The gene calls are TRBV5-5 and TRBJ2-1; maybe TRBD1 (6 bases). The CDR3 is 12 amino acids. Germline assignment: CDR1 SGHKS and CDR2 YYEKEE (reference sequence). The V and J ends lost 3 bases and 9 bases respectively, with 10 bases between them. Here the CDR3 DNA reads TGTGCCAGCAGCTCGTCACAGGGTGAGCAGTTCTTC. Translating it yields CASSSSQGEQFF.

This chain links TRBV6-1 with TRBJ2-1, with 9 nucleotides matching TRBD1. CDR3 length: 16 residues. Per the germline V gene, CDR1 is MNHNS and CDR2 is SASEGT. V trimming: 6 bases; J trimming: 4 bases; junction bases outside the gene matches: 10. CDR3 residues: CASSPNPGQGYNEQFF. DNA for the CDR3: TGTGCCAGCAGCCCTAATCCGGGACAGGGATACAATGAGCAGTTCTTC.

The chain is built from TRBV20-1 and TRBJ2-7; 8 bases align to TRBD2. The CDR3 is 14 amino acids. Germline values: CDR1 DFQATT, CDR2 SNEGSKA (reference sequence). V lost 2 bases, J lost 0 bases, and 3 bases stayed unmatched. CDR3 nucleotides: TGCAGTGCTAGATCCGGGACTAGCTCCTACGAGCAGTACTTC. Protein product: CSARSGTSSYEQYF.

This clonotype was observed a few times. The chain combines TRBV7-8 with TRBJ2-1; TRBD2 aligns across 7 bases. V shed 2 bases and J 7 bases; nucleotides not matched to a gene: 8. Germline values: CDR1 SGHVS, CDR2 FQNEAQ. CDR3 size: 15 residues. The CDR3 nucleotides read TGTGCCAGCAGCTTATTGGCGGGAGCAATGAATGAGCAGTTCTTC. This sequence encodes CASSLLAGAMNEQFF.

The gene calls are TRBV20-1 and TRBJ2-2, with 9 bases lining up with TRBD2. This CDR3 is 20 amino acids long. V lost 0 bases and J lost 3; bases outside the gene matches: 17. In germline, CDR1 is DFQATT, CDR2 SNEGSKA (reference sequence). The CDR3 DNA sequence: TGCAGTGCTAGAGATCAACCAGGGACTAGCCCACGGGCAGACACCGGGGAGCTGTTTTTT. Amino acids: CSARDQPGTSPRADTGELFF.

This clonotype came up once. This chain uses TRBV7-9 with TRBJ2-2; no definite D call. V lost 2 bases and J lost 2, with 6 bases in between. The CDR3 runs to 14 residues. Germline V gene lookup returns CDR1 SEHNR and CDR2 FQNEAQ (reference sequence). The CDR3 loop reads CASSLIENTGELFF. The DNA for the CDR3 is TGTGCCAGCAGCTTAATAGAAAACACCGGGGAGCTGTTTTTT.

CDR3 nucleotides: TGCAGCGTGGATACCGGACACCGGAACACTGAAGCTTTCTTT. Protein sequence: CSVDTGHRNTEAFF. The V gene is TRBV29-1, the J gene TRBJ1-1; tentatively, D is TRBD1 (5 bases). V was pared by 6 bases and J by 1 base, with 15 bases between. Germline V lookup: CDR1 SQVTM, CDR2 ANQGSEA. The CDR3 spans 14 residues. The complete variable domain, with remaining parts taken from reference TRBV29-1 and TRBJ1-1, reads SAVISQKPSRDICQRGTSLTIQCQVDSQVTMMFWYRQQPGQSLTLIATANQGSEATYESGFVIDKFPISRPNLTFSTLTVSNMSPEDSSIYLCSVDTGHRNTEAFFGQGTRLTVV.

This clonotype was seen at least ten times. V and J are TRBV27 and TRBJ2-1, with 11 positions matching TRBD2. After removal of 2 bases from V and 0 bases from J, the junction contained 3 bases not matched to a gene. The CDR3 is 17 amino acids. Germline assignment: CDR1 MNHEY and CDR2 SMNVEV (reference sequence). CDR3 in DNA: TGTGCCAGCAGTTTAACTAGCGGGGGCTACTCCTACAATGAGCAGTTCTTC. Protein: CASSLTSGGYSYNEQFF.

With regard to this clonotype: Sequence at one end of the junction differs from germline and may be a read error. J is TRBJ2-1 and V is TRBV27; the D gene could be TRBD1 or TRBD2 (5 bases each). The CDR3 covers 14 residues. Germline assignment: CDR1 MNHEY and CDR2 SMNVEV (reference sequence). The CDR3 DNA sequence: TGTGGCAGCGGCGCAGGGACCTCCCCCAATGAGCAGTTCTTC. Amino acid sequence: CGSGAGTSPNEQFF.

The sample holds many counts of this clonotype. The rearrangement links TRBV24-1 to TRBJ2-7, with D unresolved. The V gene lost 3 bases and the J gene lost 0 bases, with 2 bases spanning the gap. CDR1 and CDR2 (germline): KGHDR, SFDVKD. The CDR3 loop spans 12 amino acids. The CDR3 spells CATSDGSYEQYF. The DNA of the CDR3 is TGTGCCACCAGTGATGGCTCCTACGAGCAGTACTTC.

CDR3 region: CATSPFENEQFF. In DNA form, the CDR3 reads TGTGCCACCTCACCGTTTGAAAATGAGCAGTTCTTC. The chain couples TRBV28 to TRBJ2-1; no clear D. The germline V gene encodes CDR1 MDHEN and CDR2 SYDVKM. The CDR3 extends over 12 amino acids. V was trimmed by 10 bases and J by 7 bases, leaving 14 bases between them. The full variable domain, in which reference TRBV28 and TRBJ2-1 provide the parts outside the CDR3, is DVKVTQSSRYLVKRTGEKVFLECVQDMDHENMFWYRQDPGLGLRLIYFSYDVKMKEKGDIPEGYSVSREKKERFSLILESASTNQTSMYLCATSPFENEQFFGPGTRLTVL.